This is a list of T cell receptor beta chains from one sample in a study of graft-versus-host responses after intestinal transplantation. Using immunoSEQ multiplex PCR, the repertoire was profiled, and TCRdb retains in-frame clones only, with some absent. Here the sample spans tens of thousands of clones, roughly nine tenths being singletons. No antigen has been identified for these receptors. The sample consisted of unstimulated CD4+ T cells sorted from spleen or lymph node cells, taken before intestinal transplant. These receptors were obtained from a human donor who received an intestinal transplant. The CDR3 runs from the conserved cysteine through the conserved F or W. The D gene is left open where the match is weak. For some rows the clone size is stated as once, few or many, or as a class when expanded; others skip it.

d_call	clone_size	v_call	j_call	cdr3_nt	cdr3_aa
TRBD1	-	TRBV27	TRBJ1-2	TGTGCCAGCAGTTTATCGGGCAGGGGGCACGGCTTCACCTTC	CASSLSGRGHGFTF
-	-	TRBV5-5	TRBJ2-7	TGTGCCAGCAGCTCATCTAGCGCGGCCTACGAGCAGTACTTC	CASSSSSAAYEQYF
TRBD1	-	TRBV18	TRBJ1-1	TGTGCCAGCTCACCGGGACAGGGATCCCACACTGAAGCTTTCTTT	CASSPGQGSHTEAFF
-	-	TRBV16	TRBJ2-3	TGTGCCAGCATCGACGGGGATACGCAGTATTTT	CASIDGDTQYF
-	-	TRBV29-1	TRBJ1-1	TGCAGCGTTTTAGTGTTTCGTGCTGAAGCTTTCTTT	CSVLVFRAEAFF
-	-	TRBV5-1	TRBJ1-5	TGCGCCAGCAGCTTGGGCCAGGATCAGCCCCAGCATTTT	CASSLGQDQPQHF
-	-	TRBV7-2	TRBJ1-1	TGTGCCAGCAGCAAGGGGGTCGGTGAAGCTTTCTTT	CASSKGVGEAFF
-	few	TRBV6-7	TRBJ1-1	TGTGCCAGCAGTTACTCGAACGGGACTGAAGCTTTCTTT	CASSYSNGTEAFF
-	-	TRBV20-1	TRBJ1-1	TGCAGTGCTCAGGCGAACACTGAAGCTTTCTTT	CSAQANTEAFF
TRBD1	-	TRBV14	TRBJ2-2	TGTGCCAGCAGCCCCCCTCGGGGGACAGGGAACACCGGGGAGCTGTTTTTT	CASSPPRGTGNTGELFF
-	-	TRBV27	TRBJ2-7	TGTGCCAGCAGTTTGGGGACCGGATCGGGGGCCTACGAGCAGTACTTC	CASSLGTGSGAYEQYF
-	-	TRBV5-6	TRBJ2-1	TGTGCCAGCAGCTTGACTTGGCGTGACATTTACAATGAGCAGTTCTTC	CASSLTWRDIYNEQFF
TRBD1	-	TRBV2	TRBJ1-2	TGTGCCAGCAGTTGGGACAGTCCTAACTATGGCTACACCTTC	CASSWDSPNYGYTF
-	-	TRBV18	TRBJ2-3	TGTGCCAACCCCCCCCAAGCCACCCCGGGAGAAGATACGCAGTATTTT	CANPPQATPGEDTQYF
-	-	TRBV7-9	TRBJ1-3	TGTGCCAGCAGCTCTACTGGAAACACCATATATTTT	CASSSTGNTIYF
-	-	TRBV16	TRBJ2-1	TGTGCCAGCAGCCGCAGGCCGGACAATGAGCAGTTCTTC	CASSRRPDNEQFF
TRBD1	-	TRBV5-1	TRBJ2-7	TGCGCCAGCAGCTTGGCGGGGACAGATTCCTACGAGCAGTACTTC	CASSLAGTDSYEQYF
-	-	TRBV19	TRBJ1-2	TGTGCCAGTACCCCACACAACCTCTATGGCTACACCTTC	CASTPHNLYGYTF
-	-	TRBV5-6	TRBJ1-2	TGTGCCAGCAGCTTGGGGCCCGGGGCTAACTATGGCTACACCTTC	CASSLGPGANYGYTF
TRBD2	-	TRBV27	TRBJ2-7	TGTGCCAGCAGTTTAACTAGCGGGGGCTTCTTTTTCTACGAGCAGTACTTC	CASSLTSGGFFFYEQYF
-	-	TRBV14	TRBJ1-5	TGTGCCAGCAGCCAGGGAGCGGGTCAGCCCCAGCATTTT	CASSQGAGQPQHF
TRBD1	-	TRBV2	TRBJ2-7	TGTGCCAGCAGTGAAGCGCTTCAAACAGGGGCGGTGGACGAGCAGTACTTC	CASSEALQTGAVDEQYF
TRBD1	-	TRBV29-1	TRBJ1-1	TGCAGCGTTGACAGCACAGGGGCAAGATCTGAAGCTTTCTTT	CSVDSTGARSEAFF
TRBD1	-	TRBV11-2	TRBJ2-7	TGTGCCAGCAGCTTATCCTCGGGACAGAAATACGAGCAGTACTTC	CASSLSSGQKYEQYF
-	-	TRBV4-3	TRBJ1-1	TGCGCCAGCAGCCAAGATAACACAGGGACGGGAGGTGAAGCTTTCTTT	CASSQDNTGTGGEAFF
TRBD2	-	TRBV5-1	TRBJ2-5	TGCGCCAGCAGCTCCCTAGCGGGGGGCCAAGAGACCCAGTACTTC	CASSSLAGGQETQYF
TRBD1	-	TRBV7-8	TRBJ1-1	TGTGCCAGCAGCGCCGCCGGGACAGGGTATACTGAAGCTTTCTTT	CASSAAGTGYTEAFF
TRBD2	-	TRBV4-3	TRBJ2-4	TGCGCCAGCAGCCAAGAGCCGCCAATAGCGGGGAAAAACATTCAGTACTTC	CASSQEPPIAGKNIQYF
-	-	TRBV7-2	TRBJ1-2	TGTGCCAGTACCCGGGGGGGCGGCTATGGCTACACCTTC	CASTRGGGYGYTF
TRBD2	-	TRBV4-3	TRBJ2-7	TGCGCCAGCAGCGGTGGACTAGCTTACTCCTACGAGCAGTACTTC	CASSGGLAYSYEQYF
-	-	TRBV6-1	TRBJ1-1	TGTGCCAGCACGGGGAAGGGGGGAGGGGGAACTGAAGCTTTCTTT	CASTGKGGGGTEAFF
-	-	TRBV19	TRBJ1-2	TGTGCCAGTAGTATCGACGGGGGGCCTGCCTATGGCTACACCTTC	CASSIDGGPAYGYTF
TRBD2	-	TRBV4-3	TRBJ2-3	TGCGCCAGCAGCCAAGAGGGGACTACCTTCGATACGCAGTATTTT	CASSQEGTTFDTQYF
-	-	TRBV27	TRBJ1-1	TGTGCCAGCAGTCAACAAACAGGGAGAACAACTGAAGCTTTCTTT	CASSQQTGRTTEAFF
-	-	TRBV5-1	TRBJ2-3	TGCGCCAGCAGCTTATCGGGACAAGACACAGATACGCAGTATTTT	CASSLSGQDTDTQYF
-	-	TRBV5-1	TRBJ1-3	TGCGCCAGCACCCAAGAGGAGGGCTCTGGAAACACCATATATTTT	CASTQEEGSGNTIYF
-	once	TRBV2	TRBJ1-2	TGTGCCAGCAGACCCAGACAGCACACCTTC	CASRPRQHTF
-	-	TRBV27	TRBJ2-1	TGTGCCAGCAGTTTATTACAGCTTACAGGTCACAATGAGCAGTTCTTC	CASSLLQLTGHNEQFF
-	-	TRBV7-9	TRBJ1-4	TGTGCCAGCAGCCCCGAAGAGGAAAAACTGTTTTTT	CASSPEEEKLFF
-	-	TRBV11-2	TRBJ1-3	TGTGCCAGCAGCTTAGGGTCAGTCTCTGGAAACACCATATATTTT	CASSLGSVSGNTIYF
-	few	TRBV6-5	TRBJ1-1	TGTGCCAGCAGTTACTCGAGGCCGTTCACTGAAGCTTTCTTT	CASSYSRPFTEAFF
TRBD1	-	TRBV4-3	TRBJ1-2	TGCGCCAGCAGCCAAGAGGGACAGGGTGCTAACTATGGCTACACCTTC	CASSQEGQGANYGYTF
-	-	TRBV11-2	TRBJ1-2	TGTGCCAGCAGCTTAGCCAGTTTTAACTATGGCTACACCTTC	CASSLASFNYGYTF
-	-	TRBV5-6	TRBJ2-7	TGTGCCAGCAGCTGGGTAAAAGGGCCCCCGGGAGCCTACGAGCAGTACTTC	CASSWVKGPPGAYEQYF
-	-	TRBV4-1	TRBJ1-2	TGCGCCAGCAGCCAAGGCCGGGAAAGTGGTTGGTATGGCTACACCTTC	CASSQGRESGWYGYTF
TRBD1	-	TRBV7-9	TRBJ1-4	TGTGCCAGCAGCTCGCGGACAGGGGGCGGAATCGGGGAAAAACTGTTTTTT	CASSSRTGGGIGEKLFF
TRBD2	-	TRBV6-5	TRBJ2-4	TGTGCCAGCAGTTACTCGAGTAGCGGGGGGGCAGGCATTCAGTACTTC	CASSYSSSGGAGIQYF
-	few	TRBV5-1	TRBJ2-1	TGCGCCAGCAGCCCGGGGAGTTGGGAGCAGTTCTTC	CASSPGSWEQFF
TRBD1	-	TRBV29-1	TRBJ2-7	TGCAGCGCCTCCTCCGGGGACAGGGGTCCGTCCTACGAGCAGTACTTC	CSASSGDRGPSYEQYF
TRBD2	-	TRBV19	TRBJ2-1	TGTGCCAGTAGTATAGACCGGGGGGGCTCCTACAATGAGCAGTTCTTC	CASSIDRGGSYNEQFF
-	-	TRBV29-1	TRBJ2-7	TGCAGCGTTGAACAGGGGAAGGGCGAGCAGTACTTC	CSVEQGKGEQYF
-	-	TRBV7-2	TRBJ1-2	TGTGCCAGCAGCTTAATGGGGCAGTACTATGGCTACACCTTC	CASSLMGQYYGYTF
TRBD1	-	TRBV11-2	TRBJ2-7	TGTGCCAGCAGCTTCGCCCCGACAGGGGACGAGCAGTACTTC	CASSFAPTGDEQYF
TRBD2	-	TRBV5-1	TRBJ2-1	TGCGCCAGCTCGCGGGGGGCGTCCGACAATGAGCAGTTCTTC	CASSRGASDNEQFF
-	-	TRBV30	TRBJ1-2	TGTGCCTGGAGTGGGGCCGCCTATGGCTACACCTTC	CAWSGAAYGYTF
TRBD1	-	TRBV6-1	TRBJ1-1	TGTGCCAGCACCGCAGCAACAGGGGGGCCTGAAGCTTTCTTT	CASTAATGGPEAFF
TRBD1	-	TRBV6-5	TRBJ1-1	TGTGCCAGCAGTACCCGGACAGGTAGTTCGGCTTTCTTT	CASSTRTGSSAFF
TRBD1	-	TRBV7-9	TRBJ2-7	TGTGCCAGCAGCTTAGGCCGGGCTTCCGCCGGGACAGGGTTTTACGAGCAGTACTTC	CASSLGRASAGTGFYEQYF
-	-	TRBV30	TRBJ1-1	TGTGCCTGGAGTGTAAATGCACTAAACACTGAAGCTTTCTTT	CAWSVNALNTEAFF